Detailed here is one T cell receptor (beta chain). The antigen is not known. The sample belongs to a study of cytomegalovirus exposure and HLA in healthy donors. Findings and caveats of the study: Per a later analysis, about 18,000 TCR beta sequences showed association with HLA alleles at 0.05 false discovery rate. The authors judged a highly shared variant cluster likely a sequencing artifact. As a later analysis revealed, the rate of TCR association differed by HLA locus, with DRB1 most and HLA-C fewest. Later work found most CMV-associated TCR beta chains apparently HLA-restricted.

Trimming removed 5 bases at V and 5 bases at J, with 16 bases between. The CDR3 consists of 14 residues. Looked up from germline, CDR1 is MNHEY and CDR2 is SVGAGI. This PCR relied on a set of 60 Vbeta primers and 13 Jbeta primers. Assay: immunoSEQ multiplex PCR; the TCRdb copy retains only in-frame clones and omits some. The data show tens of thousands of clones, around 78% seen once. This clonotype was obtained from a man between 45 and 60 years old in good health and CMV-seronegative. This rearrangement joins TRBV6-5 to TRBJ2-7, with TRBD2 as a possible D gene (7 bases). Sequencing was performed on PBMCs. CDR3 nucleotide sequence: TGTGCCAGCAGTCAAAGGGGCGGGGGCGACGAGCAGTACTTC. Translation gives CASSQRGGGDEQYF.